This TCR beta chain was retrieved from a study of blood T cell repertoires in COVID-19 (dated by TCRdb to 2020 to 2021). About the full investigation: The collaborator samples originated in the United States, Italy and Spain and spanned the acute and convalescent phases of COVID-19. The prospective study material was composed of cDNA or gDNA derived from T cells, B-cell-depleted T cells, or PBMCs. Subjects who had been exposed to COVID-19, were actively infected with it, or had recovered from it provided the deeply sampled blood TCRbeta repertoires that made up the dataset. A freely available public database, intended as a resource for researchers studying the immune response to SARS-CoV-2, is where the repertoires were released. The samples were drawn from the first 160 participants of the ongoing ImmuneRACE study and from 1,254 subjects provided by 6 global collaborators. A de-identified subject ID, COVID-19 status, age in years and sex were almost always included in the sample metadata. Where HLA class I and class II types were available, the types were taken from metadata supplied by the sample provider, not from assay-based typing.

Of note for this clone: Which antigen it targets is not known. Base qualities are missing; no much larger clone stands one base away.

The immunoSEQ Assay, a bias-controlled multiplex PCR, was used to amplify TCRbeta CDR3 regions from genomic DNA. Processing in the source paper ran as follows. Within the assay, amplification of reference gene primers was used to estimate how many nucleated cells each sample contained. To quantify the absolute abundance of each unique TCRbeta CDR3 rearrangement, sequence reads were collapsed and filtered. Productive Simpson clonality was computed per sample as the square root of Simpson's diversity index over productive rearrangements. Sourced from immuneACCESS, this table was stored by TCRdb with only in-frame sequences that have V and J called. A share of the clones is absent; for the studies checked, an unresolved V gene accounts for under half, and the remainder has no known explanation. The V and J calls and clone size are taken from that table; D and trimming were inferred from the DNA. The sample data list 50,000 or so clones, and under 90% of these were observed just once. The top ten constitute 25% to 30% of the sample.

The junction shows trimming of 3 bases on V and 8 bases on J, plus 8 bases between the germline ends. As encoded in the germline V gene (reference sequence), CDR1 is LNHDA while CDR2 is SQIVND. The CDR3 contains 12 residues, cysteine and phenylalanine counted. Only the CDR3 DNA is retained, 36 bases long and in frame from the first base. The collaborating institutions used their own protocols to collect whole blood in K2EDTA tubes. For TCRbeta analysis, collaborators shipped samples as frozen whole blood, isolated PBMCs, or DNA extracted from either of those sample types. Paper-wide results and their limitations: How much clinical and demographic metadata was included differed by source and by participant, and the metadata was provided uncurated.

The V and J genes are TRBV19 and TRBJ2-1; TRBD2 is possibly the D segment (5 matching bases). This receptor was taken from a human donor in a cohort sampled during active COVID-19. The sequenced sample consisted of peripheral blood. The encoded CDR3 is CASSMELDEQFF. The nucleotide sequence reads TGTGCCAGTAGTATGGAACTAGATGAGCAGTTCTTC. Joined to the reference TRBV19 and TRBJ2-1 proteins, this CDR3 gives the full variable domain: DGGITQSPKYLFRKEGQNVTLSCEQNLNHDAMYWYRQDPGQGLRLIYYSQIVNDFQKGDIAEGYSVSREKKESFPLTVTSAQKNPTAFYLCASSMELDEQFFGPGTRLTVL.